The next 28 T cell receptor beta chains were all read from a single sample in a study of regulatory T cells in long-lasting Graves disease. This sample's time point: persistent/refractory GD, antithyroid drugs over 5 years with positive TRAb. With RNA extracted from PBMCs as input, the TCR library was made. For TCR beta, libraries came from iRepertoire HTBI primers and Arm-PCR of CDR3 regions. TCRdb re-called the multiplex PCR reads through MiXCR, storing one row per CDR3 protein. The profile shows more than 350,000 distinct CDR3 sequences, 20% to 25% of them singletons. This material consisted of peripheral blood mononuclear cells (PBMCs), taken when the disease was refractory, from a patient treated with antithyroid drugs. Every receptor here comes from a female donor with Graves disease.

This clonotype was found a few times. The V gene is TRBV7-9, the J gene TRBJ2-1; 10 bases match TRBD2. The CDR3 runs to 15 residues. J lost 5 bases, V lost 5 bases, and 6 bases had no gene match. The germline V gene encodes CDR1 SEHNR and CDR2 FQNEAQ (reference sequence). The CDR3 bases are TGTGCCAGCAGCACTAGCGGGAAGGGCGACAATGAGCAGTTCTTC. Translated: CASSTSGKGDNEQFF.

The chain is built from TRBV20-1 and TRBJ2-3; 13 nucleotides agree with TRBD2. CDR3 length equals 17 residues. The V segment lost 3 bases and the J segment 0 bases; nucleotides outside the gene matches: 6. Per germline, CDR1 DFQATT and CDR2 SNEGSKA (reference sequence). The CDR3 DNA follows: TGCAGTGCTAGCAAAAAGGGACTAGCGGGAAGCACAGATACGCAGTATTTT. Its translation is CSASKKGLAGSTDTQYF.

This clonotype was counted ten times or more. The chain links TRBV2 to TRBJ1-1; a weak D match, TRBD1 (5 bases). CDR1 and CDR2 (germline): SNHLY, FYNNEI. Trimming stripped 7 bases from V and 1 base from J, with 10 bases between. The CDR3 runs to 13 residues. CDR3 region: CASTPGQNTEAFF. The CDR3 DNA sequence: TGTGCCAGCACCCCAGGGCAGAACACTGAAGCTTTCTTT.

At least ten counts were recorded for this clonotype. The J gene is TRBJ1-5, the V gene TRBV28; a weak D match, TRBD1 (6 bases). CDR3 length: 15 residues. Trimming stripped 6 bases from V and 1 base from J, with 13 bases between. Germline loops: CDR1 MDHEN, CDR2 SYDVKM. The CDR3 is CASSPAQGSNQPQHF. DNA of the CDR3: TGTGCCAGCAGCCCAGCACAGGGAAGCAATCAGCCCCAGCATTTT.

This rearrangement joins TRBV15 to TRBJ1-5; D is unclear. Trimming removed 0 bases from V and 7 bases from J, with 7 bases in between. This CDR3 spans 13 amino acids. Germline values: CDR1 LNHNV, CDR2 YYDKDF (reference sequence). In DNA, the CDR3 is TGTGCCACCAGCAGAGATAGGCCACAGCCCCAGCATTTT. Translation: CATSRDRPQPQHF. Supplemented by reference TRBV15 and TRBJ1-5, the full variable domain reads DAMVIQNPRYQVTQFGKPVTLSCSQTLNHNVMYWYQQKSSQAPKLLFHYYDKDFNNEADTPDNFQSRRPNTSFCFLDIRSPGLGDTAMYLCATSRDRPQPQHFGDGTRLSIL.

This clonotype was detected only a few times. The chain employs TRBV9 and TRBJ2-6; D is undetermined. This CDR3 comprises 15 residues. CDR1 and CDR2 (germline): SGDLS, YYNGEE. Trimming shortened V by 4 bases and J by 0 bases, and 8 bases separated the two germline ends. The chain's CDR3 is CASSFSDSGANVLTF. CDR3 DNA sequence: TGTGCCAGCAGCTTCAGCGACTCTGGGGCCAACGTCCTGACTTTC.

This clonotype was counted only a few times. The rearrangement joins TRBV29-1 to TRBJ1-1; the D gene is possibly TRBD1 (6 bases). With 6 bases removed from V and 4 bases from J, the gap between germline ends came to 18 bases. Germline V gives CDR1 SQVTM, CDR2 ANQGSEA. The CDR3 runs to 14 residues. The CDR3 region is CSVTTTGLGTEAFF. The CDR3 DNA sequence: TGCAGCGTAACTACGACAGGTTTGGGCACTGAAGCTTTCTTT.

At least ten counts were recorded for this clonotype. The genes are TRBV7-8 and TRBJ2-5, with D possibly being TRBD1 (6 bases). The V gene lost 1 base and the J gene lost 4 bases, with 16 bases spanning the gap. The CDR3 sequence is 16 residues long. CDR1 and CDR2 (germline): SGHVS, FQNEAQ. Here the CDR3 reads CASSLDQGLGGETQYF. DNA of the CDR3: TGTGCCAGCAGCTTAGACCAGGGGCTTGGAGGAGAGACCCAGTACTTC.

This clonotype was observed a handful of times. The V gene is TRBV18, the J gene TRBJ1-1; no clear D gene. Trimming took off 3 bases at V and 6 bases at J, with 11 bases between the two ends. The CDR3 has 13 residues. Germline CDR1 reads KGHSH; CDR2 reads LQKENI. CDR3 loop: CASSPHEGAEAFF. The CDR3 DNA follows: TGTGCCAGCTCACCTCATGAGGGTGCTGAAGCTTTCTTT.

This clonotype was counted at least ten times. The rearrangement joins TRBV28 to TRBJ2-2; TRBD1 matches at 11 bases. Germline CDR1 MDHEN, CDR2 SYDVKM. This CDR3 is 15 amino acids long. V lost 9 bases, J lost 6 bases, and 9 bases stayed unmatched. CDR3 sequence: CASRSGQGAAGELFF. CDR3 in DNA: TGTGCCAGTCGATCCGGACAGGGGGCCGCCGGGGAGCTGTTTTTT.

In this sample, this clonotype turned up many times. The V gene is TRBV28, the J gene TRBJ1-1; no firm D call. This CDR3 has 14 amino acids. V shed 5 bases and J shed 0 bases, with 10 bases lying between them. The germline V gene encodes CDR1 MDHEN and CDR2 SYDVKM. The CDR3 coding sequence is TGTGCCAGCAGTCCCGCATTCATGAACACTGAAGCTTTCTTT. Translated: CASSPAFMNTEAFF. The full variable domain, in which reference TRBV28 and TRBJ1-1 provide the parts outside the CDR3, is DVKVTQSSRYLVKRTGEKVFLECVQDMDHENMFWYRQDPGLGLRLIYFSYDVKMKEKGDIPEGYSVSREKKERFSLILESASTNQTSMYLCASSPAFMNTEAFFGQGTRLTVV.

Comment on this clonotype: Being one base from a much bigger clone, this may be a read error. The DNA for the CDR3 is TGTGCCAACAGTGACGGACTAGACTTGGAGCAGTTCTTC. This translates into CANSDGLDLEQFF. This chain uses TRBV24-1 with TRBJ2-1; 7 bases match TRBD2. Germline CDR1 KGHDR, CDR2 SFDVKD. The CDR3 extends over 13 amino acids.

This clonotype was detected many times. The CDR3 spells CASSTLLQGANTGELFF. CDR3 nucleotide sequence: TGCGCCAGCAGCACACTTCTTCAGGGGGCGAACACCGGGGAGCTGTTTTTT. This sequence joins TRBV5-1 and TRBJ2-2, with 7 bases lining up with TRBD1. The V segment lost 4 bases and the J segment 0 bases; nucleotides outside the gene matches: 9. CDR1 is SGHRS, CDR2 YFSETQ, per germline. This CDR3 has 17 residues.

This clonotype was observed at least ten times. This chain uses TRBV2 with TRBJ1-1, with a possible D match to TRBD1 (6 bases). With 2 bases removed from V and 0 bases from J, the gap between germline ends came to 10 bases. The CDR3 covers 15 residues. The germline V gene has CDR1 SNHLY and CDR2 FYNNEI. CDR3 sequence (DNA): TGTGCCAGCAGTGAATTCGCAGGGGTGAACACTGAAGCTTTCTTT. Amino acids: CASSEFAGVNTEAFF.

This clonotype was seen a handful of times. The V gene is TRBV27, the J gene TRBJ2-3, with 10 bases aligning to TRBD2. Trimming removed 0 bases from V and 2 bases from J; junction bases left unmatched: 5. From germline, CDR1 is MNHEY and CDR2 SMNVEV (reference sequence). The CDR3 totals 17 residues. The CDR3 protein is CASSLSLAGRYTDTQYF. The CDR3 DNA sequence: TGTGCCAGCAGTTTATCACTAGCGGGACGATACACAGATACGCAGTATTTT.

This clonotype was observed at least ten times. The chain has TRBV2 and TRBJ2-7; the D gene is possibly TRBD1 (5 bases). This CDR3 contains 12 residues. V dropped 7 bases and J dropped 3 bases, with 10 bases sitting between them. The V gene's germline CDR1 is SNHLY and CDR2 FYNNEI. The CDR3 sequence: CASTPGIYEQYF. CDR3 nucleotide sequence: TGTGCCAGCACCCCAGGGATCTACGAGCAGTACTTC. Combining the CDR3 with reference TRBV2 and TRBJ2-7 gives the whole variable domain EPEVTQTPSHQVTQMGQEVILRCVPISNHLYFYWYRQILGQKVEFLVSFYNNEISEKSEIFDDQFSVERPDGSNFTLKIRSTKLEDSAMYFCASTPGIYEQYFGPGTRLTVT.

This sequence joins TRBV29-1 and TRBJ1-1, with D unclear. The CDR3 has 13 residues. The V end lost 5 bases, the J end lost 1 base, and 11 bases lay between the germline ends. Germline loops: CDR1 SQVTM, CDR2 ANQGSEA. CDR3 in amino acids: CSVFRTENTEAFF. CDR3 DNA sequence: TGCAGCGTTTTTAGAACAGAGAACACTGAAGCTTTCTTT.

The genes are TRBV3-1 and TRBJ1-2; unclear D gene. V was clipped by 1 base and J by 1 base, with 10 bases between them. Germline V gene lookup returns CDR1 LGHDT and CDR2 YNNKEL (reference sequence). This CDR3 spans 15 amino acids. The CDR3 bases are TGTGCCAGCAGCCAAGTTCCAGAGTTTAACTATGGCTACACCTTC. It codes for CASSQVPEFNYGYTF.

The sample holds many counts of this clonotype. The chain joins TRBV11-2 to TRBJ1-6; D may be TRBD1 (5 bases). V lost 5 bases and J lost 14, with 16 bases in between. The CDR3 contains 13 residues. Germline CDR1 is SGHAT and CDR2 is FQNNGV. CDR3 sequence (DNA): TGTGCCAGCAGCCAGGGTTCCACGTCCGCCCTCCACTTT. Translated: CASSQGSTSALHF.

This clonotype has a handful of counts. The rearrangement joins TRBV20-1 to TRBJ1-1; D not certain. Trimming cost V 0 bases and J 1 base, with 3 bases left between them. Germline V gene data show CDR1 as DFQATT and CDR2 as SNEGSKA (reference sequence). CDR3 length equals 12 residues. The DNA for the CDR3 is TGCAGTGCTAGAGATGGGAACACTGAAGCTTTCTTT. Its protein is CSARDGNTEAFF.

This clonotype was recorded a few times. The chain employs TRBV20-1 and TRBJ1-5; D gene ambiguous. Per the germline V gene, CDR1 is DFQATT and CDR2 is SNEGSKA (reference sequence). Trimming removed 3 bases at V and 1 base at J, with 10 bases between. This CDR3 region has 14 residues. The DNA for the CDR3 is TGCAGTGCTAGGAGGGTAATCAGCAATCAGCCCCAGCATTTT. This translates into CSARRVISNQPQHF.

The table lists this clonotype with a few counts. The J gene is TRBJ2-7, the V gene TRBV2, with D possibly being TRBD1 (6 bases). Per germline, CDR1 SNHLY and CDR2 FYNNEI. This CDR3 is built from 13 residues. V was cut by 3 bases and J by 5 bases, with 11 bases left in between. The CDR3 spells CASSEGQGDEQYF. The CDR3 coding sequence is TGTGCCAGCAGTGAGGGACAAGGGGACGAGCAGTACTTC.

The chain uses TRBV28 and TRBJ2-7; possibly TRBD1 for D (5 bases). V lost 6 bases to trimming and J lost 2 bases, with 20 bases between them. Germline CDR1 reads MDHEN; CDR2 reads SYDVKM. The CDR3 length is 16 residues. As DNA, the CDR3 is TGTGCCAGCAGCCAAGTTAGGGGTTCGCTTGCCTACGAGCAGTACTTC. This codes for CASSQVRGSLAYEQYF.

This clonotype occurred a few times. This chain uses TRBV19 with TRBJ1-5; D not certain. V lost 0 bases, J lost 5 bases, and 5 bases lay in between. The CDR3 runs 13 residues. Germline V lookup: CDR1 LNHDA, CDR2 SQIVND (reference sequence). CDR3 in amino acids: CASSIDSDQPQHF. DNA of the CDR3: TGTGCCAGTAGTATAGATTCCGATCAGCCCCAGCATTTT. Variable domain in full (rest from reference TRBV19 and TRBJ1-5): DGGITQSPKYLFRKEGQNVTLSCEQNLNHDAMYWYRQDPGQGLRLIYYSQIVNDFQKGDIAEGYSVSREKKESFPLTVTSAQKNPTAFYLCASSIDSDQPQHFGDGTRLSIL.

The J gene is TRBJ1-1, the V gene TRBV2; D unresolved. This CDR3 region has 11 residues. V lost 8 bases, J lost 4 bases, and 8 bases lay in between. CDR1 SNHLY and CDR2 FYNNEI come from the germline V gene. The DNA for the CDR3 is TGTGCCAGCTCTAACGCCACTGAAGCTTTCTTT. The encoded protein is CASSNATEAFF.

As to this clonotype: A much larger clone lies one base from this, so it may be a read error. This rearrangement joins TRBV6-1 to TRBJ2-7; the match to TRBD1 covers 11 bases. This CDR3 region has 17 residues. V gave up 6 bases and J gave up 2 bases; unmatched junction bases: 12. Germline V gene data show CDR1 as MNHNS and CDR2 as SASEGT. The CDR3: CASRPGQGVPGPYEQYF. Here the CDR3 DNA reads TGTGCCAGCAGACCGGGACAGGGGGTCCCGGGCCCCTACGAGCAGTACTTC.

This clonotype was counted between two and nine times. This chain links TRBV6-1 with TRBJ2-7; the match to TRBD2 covers 9 bases. The CDR3 covers 15 residues. V shed 6 bases and J 5 bases; nucleotides not matched to a gene: 11. Germline CDR1 MNHNS, CDR2 SASEGT. The CDR3 sequence: CASSPYAGGSHEQYF. CDR3 bases: TGTGCCAGCAGCCCCTATGCGGGAGGGAGCCACGAGCAGTACTTC.

This clonotype showed up many times. The V and J genes are TRBV6-5 and TRBJ2-4; D is ambiguous. The CDR3 covers 13 residues. V was shortened by 2 bases and J by 2 bases, with 4 bases between the two germline ends. Germline lookup yields CDR1 MNHEY and CDR2 SVGAGI. CDR3 protein: CASSYDSKNIQYF. CDR3 nucleotides: TGTGCCAGCAGTTACGACTCCAAAAACATTCAGTACTTC.